Each of the 30 T cell receptor beta chains below was sequenced from the same sample in a study of CD8+ T cells in alopecia areata. RNA extraction and reverse transcription yielded cDNA as sequencing template. Sequencing used immunoSEQ multiplex PCR; TCRdb keeps in-frame clones, though not all of them. The data show 100,000 to 150,000 clones, about 51% seen once. Specimen: NKG2D-low CD8+ T cells sorted from blood. Source of these receptors: a human donor with alopecia areata.

This clone was picked up a small number of times. This sequence joins TRBV28 and TRBJ1-2; 7 positions match TRBD1. The CDR3 consists of 15 residues. The germline CDR1 and CDR2 sequences are MDHEN and SYDVKM. V was pared by 4 bases and J by 4 bases, with 9 bases of the junction left unmatched. DNA for the CDR3: TGTGCCAGCAGTTCATCCTCGGGACAGAGCTATGGCTACACCTTC. The encoded protein is CASSSSSGQSYGYTF.

This clone was counted a few times. The chain recombines TRBV14 with TRBJ2-7; D remains unclear. Germline V gene sequence: CDR1 SGHDN, CDR2 FVKESK. Trimming took off 4 bases at V and 4 bases at J, with 5 bases between the two ends. The CDR3 contains 11 residues. The CDR3 bases are TGTGCCAGCAGCCTCCTATACGAGCAGTACTTC. The encoded protein is CASSLLYEQYF. Full variable domain (rest looked up from reference TRBV14 and TRBJ2-7): EAGVTQFPSHSVIEKGQTVTLRCDPISGHDNLYWYRRVMGKEIKFLLHFVKESKQDESGMPNNRFLAERTGGTYSTLKVQPAELEDSGVYFCASSLLYEQYFGPGTRLTVT.

The J gene is TRBJ2-3, the V gene TRBV5-1; TRBD2 aligns across 7 bases. The CDR3 spans 14 residues. The junction had 5 bases not matched to a gene; V was cut back by 1 base and J by 6 bases. Germline V gives CDR1 SGHRS, CDR2 YFSETQ. The CDR3 DNA is TGCGCCAGCAGCTTGACGTCGGGAGGTGATACGCAGTATTTT. Amino acid sequence: CASSLTSGGDTQYF.

Here the CDR3 DNA reads TGTGCCACCAGCAGAGAGGCGGGAGAGTCAGAGACCCAGTACTTC. Translated, it gives CATSREAGESETQYF. The chain joins TRBV15 to TRBJ2-5; 7 bases align to TRBD2. The CDR3 is 15 residues long. In germline, CDR1 is LNHNV, CDR2 YYDKDF (reference sequence). The J segment lost 4 bases and the V segment lost 0 bases, leaving 5 bases of the junction unmatched.

CDR3 sequence: CAWSPDAGITYNEQFF. For the CDR3, the DNA is TGTGCCTGGAGTCCCGACGCGGGGATTACCTACAATGAGCAGTTCTTC. The chain combines TRBV30 with TRBJ2-1, with D maybe TRBD2 (6 bases). Trimming cost V 2 bases and J 2 bases, with 16 bases left between them. This CDR3 spans 16 amino acids. Per the germline V gene, CDR1 is GTSNPN and CDR2 is SVGIG (reference sequence). Full variable domain (rest looked up from reference TRBV30 and TRBJ2-1): SQTIHQWPATLVQPVGSPLSLECTVEGTSNPNLYWYRQAAGRGLQLLFYSVGIGQISSEVPQNLSASRPQDRQFILSSKKLLLSDSGFYLCAWSPDAGITYNEQFFGPGTRLTVL.

The V gene is TRBV29-1, the J gene TRBJ1-1; D is undetermined. The CDR3 sequence is 15 residues long. Deletions cut 5 bases from V and 1 base from J, with 17 bases between. The germline gives CDR1 SQVTM, CDR2 ANQGSEA. CDR3 DNA sequence: TGCAGCGTTCTCGGGAGGTTTGGAGAGAACACTGAAGCTTTCTTT. Translated: CSVLGRFGENTEAFF.

V and J are TRBV6-5 and TRBJ2-5, with D perhaps TRBD2 (6 bases). The CDR3 consists of 16 residues. Germline V lookup: CDR1 MNHEY, CDR2 SVGAGI. Trimming took off 2 bases at V and 6 bases at J, with 19 bases between the two ends. The CDR3 spells CASSYPSKEGLKTQYF. The CDR3 DNA sequence: TGTGCCAGCAGTTACCCCTCGAAGGAGGGGCTTAAGACCCAGTACTTC.

This clone was recorded a few times. The chain is built from TRBV27 and TRBJ2-7; 9 nucleotides line up with TRBD1. This CDR3 is 14 amino acids long. Germline CDR1 and CDR2: MNHEY and SMNVEV (reference sequence). The ends lost 7 bases at V and 6 bases at J; junction bases unmatched: 10. The CDR3 region has the DNA TGTGCCAGCACCCCGGGACAGGGTATTGGCGAGCAGTACTTC. Protein sequence: CASTPGQGIGEQYF.

In this sample, this clone turned up a few times. V gene TRBV7-9 combines with J gene TRBJ2-7, with no clear D. Germline lookup yields CDR1 SEHNR and CDR2 FQNEAQ (reference sequence). Trimming pared 4 bases from V and 1 base from J, leaving 11 bases between. This CDR3 is built from 14 residues. CDR3 nucleotide sequence: TGTGCCAGCAGCTCCGTTGACAAGTCCTACGAGCAGTACTTC. Its translation: CASSSVDKSYEQYF.

The V gene is TRBV11-2, the J gene TRBJ2-1; D is unclear. Germline loops: CDR1 SGHAT, CDR2 FQNNGV. With 5 bases removed from V and 0 bases from J, the gap between germline ends came to 17 bases. This CDR3 is 17 amino acids long. This CDR3 reads CASSHLDPGPSYNEQFF. In DNA, the CDR3 is TGTGCCAGCAGCCACCTGGACCCGGGCCCCTCCTACAATGAGCAGTTCTTC.

This clone was detected a few times. The CDR3 here is CSVDPGLAETQYF. The CDR3 DNA reads as TGCAGCGTCGATCCCGGGCTGGCGGAGACCCAGTACTTC. The rearrangement joins TRBV29-1 to TRBJ2-5; no firm D call. CDR3 length: 13 amino acids. CDR1 and CDR2 from the germline V gene are SQVTM and ANQGSEA. V was shortened by 6 bases and J by 5 bases, with 16 bases between the two germline ends.

V is TRBV30 and J is TRBJ2-1; no clear D gene. V gave up 1 base and J gave up 6 bases, with 4 bases separating them. The CDR3 runs 11 residues. Per the germline V gene, CDR1 is GTSNPN and CDR2 is SVGIG (reference sequence). This CDR3 is CAWSDANEQFF. The CDR3 DNA is TGTGCCTGGAGTGATGCCAATGAGCAGTTCTTC.

The chain links TRBV5-6 to TRBJ2-7; D not certain. Trimming stripped 1 base from V and 1 base from J, with 9 bases between. This CDR3 is 14 amino acids long. Germline V lookup: CDR1 SGHDT, CDR2 YYEEEE. This CDR3 reads CASSLWAFSYEQYF. The DNA of the CDR3 is TGTGCCAGCAGCTTGTGGGCCTTTTCCTACGAGCAGTACTTC.

This clone appeared a single time. V is TRBV4-1 and J is TRBJ2-7; D gene ambiguous. Germline loops: CDR1 MGHRA, CDR2 YSYEKL. Trimming pared 4 bases from V and 3 bases from J, leaving 13 bases between. The CDR3 covers 14 residues. The CDR3 here is CASSLPGLVYEQYF. In nucleotides, the CDR3 is TGCGCCAGCAGCCTACCGGGCCTAGTCTACGAGCAGTACTTC.

The chain employs TRBV11-3 and TRBJ2-3; 9 bases line up with TRBD1. Germline values: CDR1 SGHNT, CDR2 YENEEA. The CDR3 has 15 residues. V lost 5 bases, J lost 3 bases, and 6 bases stayed unmatched. CDR3 nucleotide sequence: TGTGCCAGCAGCCTGGGACAGGGCGGTACAGATACGCAGTATTTT. It yields the protein CASSLGQGGTDTQYF.

This chain connects TRBV6-5 to TRBJ1-1; no firm D call. The CDR3 covers 14 residues. Trimming took 0 bases from V and 4 from J, leaving 9 bases between them. Germline V gene sequence: CDR1 MNHEY, CDR2 SVGAGI. This CDR3 is CASSYSGGGTEAFF. The CDR3 DNA follows: TGTGCCAGCAGTTACTCAGGAGGCGGCACTGAAGCTTTCTTT.

The CDR3 loop reads CASSGAPDYEQYF. Written as DNA, the CDR3 is TGTGCCAGCAGCGGAGCTCCAGACTACGAGCAGTACTTC. The chain couples TRBV7-9 to TRBJ2-7; D call uncertain. Per the germline V gene, CDR1 is SEHNR and CDR2 is FQNEAQ (reference sequence). V lost 5 bases to trimming and J lost 3 bases, with 11 bases between them. The CDR3 is made up of 13 amino acids.

This clone was observed once. The chain uses TRBV30 and TRBJ1-1; TRBD1 might be the D (6 bases). This CDR3 is built from 14 residues. Between the trimmed V and J ends, which lost 4 bases and 0 bases, there was a span of 12 bases. Per germline, CDR1 GTSNPN and CDR2 SVGIG (reference sequence). For the CDR3, the DNA is TGTGCCTGGAATTTGGGGGACATGAACACTGAAGCTTTCTTT. Amino acids: CAWNLGDMNTEAFF.

This clone appeared a few times. This sequence joins TRBV7-9 and TRBJ2-7; D gene uncertain. The germline V and J ends were trimmed by 5 bases and 6 bases, with 11 bases remaining between them. Germline assignment: CDR1 SEHNR and CDR2 FQNEAQ (reference sequence). The CDR3 sequence is 12 residues long. The CDR3 DNA follows: TGTGCCAGCAGCCCTCCAAAACTCGAGCAGTACTTC. Protein sequence: CASSPPKLEQYF.

This clone appeared a few times. The rearrangement uses TRBV19 and TRBJ2-1; D assignment may be TRBD1 or TRBD2 (6 bases each). Per the germline V gene, CDR1 is LNHDA and CDR2 is SQIVND (reference sequence). This CDR3 comprises 13 residues. Trimming took 3 bases from V and 7 from J, leaving 10 bases between them. This chain's CDR3 is CASSIRGPNEQFF. The CDR3 nucleotides read TGTGCCAGTAGTATCCGGGGGCCAAATGAGCAGTTCTTC.

This chain joins TRBV28 and TRBJ2-5; 7 bases fit TRBD2. The germline V gene encodes CDR1 MDHEN and CDR2 SYDVKM. CDR3 length: 15 amino acids. V was clipped by 3 bases and J by 5 bases; unmatched bases: 9. The CDR3 DNA is TGTGCCAGCAGTTTTCGCGGGAGTAGGGCGGAGACCCAGTACTTC. Translation: CASSFRGSRAETQYF.

This chain links TRBV27 with TRBJ1-5; D unclear. Germline CDR1 is MNHEY and CDR2 is SMNVEV (reference sequence). The CDR3 sequence is 12 residues long. Between the trimmed V and J ends, which lost 5 bases and 9 bases, there was a span of 11 bases. CDR3 loop: CASSATVGPQHF. The CDR3 nucleotides read TGTGCCAGCAGTGCGACGGTTGGGCCCCAGCATTTT.

The chain recombines TRBV6-5 with TRBJ2-5, with D perhaps TRBD1 (6 bases). Germline V gene sequence: CDR1 MNHEY, CDR2 SVGAGI. This CDR3 spans 15 amino acids. V lost 2 bases to trimming and J lost 4 bases, with 14 bases between them. The CDR3 nucleotides read TGTGCCAGCAGTTACAGACAGGATGGGGTAGAGACCCAGTACTTC. This sequence encodes CASSYRQDGVETQYF.

The chain carries TRBV29-1 and TRBJ2-3; 12 nucleotides match TRBD2. Trimming cost V 6 bases and J 4 bases; bases outside gene matches: 8. Germline CDR1 SQVTM, CDR2 ANQGSEA. This CDR3 is built from 15 residues. In nucleotides, the CDR3 is TGCAGCGTCCCCGGACTAGCGGGAAATGCAGATACGCAGTATTTT. Translation gives CSVPGLAGNADTQYF.

This clone was observed a handful of times. V and J are TRBV29-1 and TRBJ2-5; weak D call: TRBD1 (5 bases). Germline lookup yields CDR1 SQVTM and CDR2 ANQGSEA. V shed 1 base and J shed 3 bases, with 9 bases lying between them. CDR3 length: 13 amino acids. The CDR3 DNA reads TGCAGCGTTGAAGGTCAGGGAAAAGAGACCCAGTACTTC. It codes for CSVEGQGKETQYF.

The table lists this clone with a few counts. An end of the junction does not agree with germline; a read error may underlie this. The rearrangement links TRBV29-1 to TRBJ2-5, with a possible D match to TRBD1 (6 bases). The CDR3 runs to 13 residues. Germline V gene lookup returns CDR1 SQVTM and CDR2 ANQGSEA. The CDR3 here is CSVEPGDQDTQYF. The DNA for the CDR3 is TGCAGCGTTGAGCCAGGGGATCAAGATACCCAGTACTTC.

This clone was seen a few times. J is TRBJ2-5 and V is TRBV29-1, with D perhaps given as TRBD1 or TRBD2 (6 bases each). This CDR3 has 14 residues. V gave up 2 bases and J gave up 2 bases, with 12 bases separating them. The germline gives CDR1 SQVTM, CDR2 ANQGSEA. As DNA, the CDR3 is TGCAGCGTTGAACGCCTAGGGGGGCAAGAGACCCAGTACTTC. The encoded protein is CSVERLGGQETQYF.

This clone was detected a few times. The chain joins TRBV30 to TRBJ2-1; a possible D gene is TRBD1 (5 bases). The germline V gene has CDR1 GTSNPN and CDR2 SVGIG (reference sequence). Deletions cut 1 base from V and 5 bases from J, with 9 bases between. The CDR3 is made up of 13 amino acids. The DNA of the CDR3 is TGTGCCTGGAGTGGTCTAGGGGACAATGAGCAGTTCTTC. This sequence encodes CAWSGLGDNEQFF. The full variable domain, completed using reference TRBV30 and TRBJ2-1, is SQTIHQWPATLVQPVGSPLSLECTVEGTSNPNLYWYRQAAGRGLQLLFYSVGIGQISSEVPQNLSASRPQDRQFILSSKKLLLSDSGFYLCAWSGLGDNEQFFGPGTRLTVL.

The chain links TRBV27 to TRBJ1-1; the match to TRBD1 covers 8 bases. This CDR3 region has 15 residues. V was pared by 5 bases and J by 1 base, with 6 bases of the junction left unmatched. The germline V gene has CDR1 MNHEY and CDR2 SMNVEV (reference sequence). The CDR3 reads CASSPRDRWNTEAFF. The CDR3 DNA follows: TGTGCCAGCAGTCCCCGGGACAGGTGGAACACTGAAGCTTTCTTT.

This chain connects TRBV7-9 to TRBJ2-1; D is uncertain. Germline V CDR1 and CDR2: SEHNR, FQNEAQ (reference sequence). The CDR3 runs to 12 residues. Trimming left V 1 base short and J 8 bases short, with 6 bases between. The CDR3 spells CASSLEGDEQFF. DNA for the CDR3: TGTGCCAGCAGCTTAGAGGGCGATGAGCAGTTCTTC.